This T cell receptor beta chain was identified during a study of shared clonotypes between healthy human individuals. General observations from the study: Donor scarcity curtailed the genetic and exposure-history diversity represented herein. Of the naive CD4 clonotypes, roughly 5% were shared across a handful of donors.

For this clone: What it recognizes is unknown.

Donors, healthy HIV-negative adults, lacked recent acute infections or vaccinations. Negatively enriched CD4+ T cells were divided by CD45RA into naive and memory. Method: immunoSEQ multiplex PCR; TCRdb's copy keeps in-frame clones and lacks some. The table lists about 2 million clones, about 95% of them singletons. V was clipped by 0 bases and J by 2 bases; unmatched bases: 7. CDR1 SGHRS and CDR2 YFSETQ come from the germline V gene. The length of the CDR3 is 16 residues. V gene TRBV5-1 combines with J gene TRBJ2-7; TRBD1 matches 8 bases. Sequenced sample: naive CD4+ T cells sorted from blood. Documented subset: CD45RA+ positively selected. The sequence was obtained from a man aged 18 to 35 in good health. The CDR3 bases are TGCGCCAGCAGCTTGGAGCCAGCAGGGGGCCCCTACGAGCAGTACTTC. Its translation is CASSLEPAGGPYEQYF. The entire variable domain, with the rest obtained from reference TRBV5-1 and TRBJ2-7, is as follows: KAGVTQTPRYLIKTRGQQVTLSCSPISGHRSVSWYQQTPGQGLQFLFEYFSETQRNKGNFPGRFSGRQFSNSRSEMNVSTLELGDSALYLCASSLEPAGGPYEQYFGPGTRLTVT.